The 21 T cell receptor beta chains listed next were all sequenced from one sample in a study of blood T cell repertoires in COVID-19. Using immunoSEQ multiplex PCR, the repertoire was profiled, and TCRdb retains in-frame clones only, with some absent. The sample lists about 76,000 clones, roughly 84% seen once, with 40% to 45% in the top ten. The sequencing input was peripheral blood. Receptors were obtained from a man older than 75 with acute or convalescent COVID-19.

The chain joins TRBV18 to TRBJ2-7; 7 nucleotides match TRBD1. This CDR3 contains 13 residues. Germline V gene data show CDR1 as KGHSH and CDR2 as LQKENI. Trimming removed 5 bases from V and 6 bases from J; junction bases left unmatched: 7. The CDR3 spells CASSVNDRAEQYF. CDR3 DNA: TGTGCCAGCTCAGTTAACGACAGGGCCGAGCAGTACTTC.

This chain uses TRBV2 with TRBJ2-5, with 11 bases matching TRBD1. The CDR3 sequence is 15 residues long. V was clipped by 7 bases and J by 5 bases; unmatched bases: 9. Germline V CDR1 and CDR2: SNHLY, FYNNEI. CDR3 nucleotide sequence: TGTGCCAGCACTATTGGGACAGGGGGGACGGAGACCCAGTACTTC. Translation: CASTIGTGGTETQYF.

On this clone: The sample has other DNA sequences that encode this CDR3 too. V usage is TRBV5-4 and J usage is TRBJ1-2, with 10 bases matching TRBD1. The CDR3 loop spans 13 amino acids. V gave up 5 bases and J gave up 4 bases; unmatched junction bases: 2. The germline V gene has CDR1 SGHNT and CDR2 YYREEE (reference sequence). CDR3 region: CASRTGGSYGYTF. The CDR3 region has the DNA TGTGCCAGCAGGACAGGGGGCAGCTATGGCTACACCTTC.

The chain has TRBV29-1 and TRBJ1-2; the match to TRBD1 covers 7 bases. From germline, CDR1 is SQVTM and CDR2 ANQGSEA. Germline trimming cut 1 base from V and 1 base from J; bases unmatched to any gene: 6. CDR3 size: 15 residues. CDR3 region: CSVEGTGQYNYGYTF. The CDR3 DNA reads as TGCAGCGTTGAAGGAACGGGACAGTATAACTATGGCTACACCTTC.

The V gene is TRBV12-3 or TRBV12-4, the J gene TRBJ1-1; D remains unclear. The CDR3 has 12 amino acids. Trimming stripped 3 bases from V and 5 bases from J, with 7 bases between. The DNA for the CDR3 is TGTGCCAGCAGTTTGCCTAGAACTGAAGCTTTCTTT. Translation: CASSLPRTEAFF.

The chain recombines TRBV7-3 with TRBJ2-1; 13 bases are shared with TRBD2. After removal of 4 bases from V and 3 bases from J, the junction contained 3 bases not matched to a gene. This CDR3 comprises 16 residues. CDR1 and CDR2 (germline): SGHTA, FQGTGA. In nucleotides, the CDR3 is TGTGCCAGCAGCTCGGGACTAGCGGGACACTACAATGAGCAGTTCTTC. Protein: CASSSGLAGHYNEQFF.

The chain employs TRBV6-5 and TRBJ2-7; 9 nucleotides align to TRBD1. This CDR3 has 14 residues. Germline assignment: CDR1 MNHEY and CDR2 SVGAGI. Trimming removed 7 bases from V and 1 base from J; junction bases left unmatched: 5. In nucleotides, the CDR3 is TGTGCCAGCATAGAGGGGACAGGGTCCTACGAGCAGTACTTC. Translating gives CASIEGTGSYEQYF.

The genes are TRBV27 and TRBJ2-7; 8 bases agree with TRBD2. Looked up from germline, CDR1 is MNHEY and CDR2 is SMNVEV (reference sequence). This CDR3 is built from 21 residues. The V and J ends lost 8 bases and 0 bases, in that order; junction bases with no gene match: 27. The CDR3 here is CASPERKNGGAWYRCSYEQYF. CDR3 coding DNA: TGTGCCAGCCCAGAACGAAAAAACGGGGGGGCCTGGTACCGATGCTCCTACGAGCAGTACTTC.

In this sample, this clone turned up a few times. J is TRBJ1-1 and V is TRBV7-2; D is perhaps TRBD1 (5 bases). The ends were cut back, 5 bases at V and 3 bases at J, with 13 bases in the middle. CDR3 length equals 14 residues. Germline V lookup: CDR1 SGHTA, CDR2 FQGNSA. Here the CDR3 reads CASSPGRGYTEAFF. As DNA, the CDR3 is TGTGCCAGCAGCCCTGGACGGGGGTACACTGAAGCTTTCTTT.

This clone has only a few counts. The rearrangement uses TRBV10-3 and TRBJ1-1; TRBD1 is a possible D gene (5 bases). Trimming stripped 6 bases from V and 2 bases from J, with 13 bases between. CDR1 and CDR2 from the germline V gene are ENHRY and SYGVKD. The CDR3 runs to 14 residues. CDR3 nucleotides: TGTGCCATCAGGGAACAGGTAACTAACACTGAAGCTTTCTTT. It codes for CAIREQVTNTEAFF.

The chain combines TRBV11-2 with TRBJ2-7; 11 nucleotides agree with TRBD1. CDR1 and CDR2 (germline): SGHAT, FQNNGV. There are 15 residues in the CDR3. Losses at the gene ends were 2 bases for V and 1 base for J; bases not matched to a gene: 1. Here the CDR3 reads CASSLRDRGSYEQYF. CDR3 nucleotide sequence: TGTGCCAGCAGCTTAAGGGACAGGGGGTCCTACGAGCAGTACTTC.

The CDR3 DNA follows: TGTGCCAGCAGTTCAGACATCTATGGCTACACCTTC. As protein: CASSSDIYGYTF. The chain employs TRBV28 and TRBJ1-2; D gene uncertain. The CDR3 covers 12 residues. Germline lookup yields CDR1 MDHEN and CDR2 SYDVKM. Trimming removed 4 bases from V and 4 bases from J, with 7 bases in between.

The rearrangement joins TRBV27 to TRBJ2-7, with D perhaps matching TRBD2 (6 bases). CDR1 is MNHEY and CDR2 is SMNVEV in the germline V gene (reference sequence). Trimming took 0 bases from V and 3 from J, leaving 15 bases between them. The CDR3 runs 16 residues. The CDR3 sequence: CASSLSVGAGSYEQYF. The CDR3 DNA reads TGTGCCAGCAGTTTATCGGTTGGGGCGGGGAGCTACGAGCAGTACTTC.

The J gene is TRBJ1-2, the V gene TRBV15, with a weak D call TRBD1 (6 bases). Trimming removed 0 bases at V and 8 bases at J, with 16 bases between. This CDR3 spans 15 amino acids. Germline CDR1 and CDR2: LNHNV and YYDKDF (reference sequence). Here the CDR3 reads CATSRDLGGAQGYTF. The CDR3 DNA reads as TGTGCCACCAGCAGAGATCTAGGGGGGGCGCAGGGCTACACCTTC.

This chain connects TRBV2 to TRBJ2-5; D unresolved. Trimming took 4 bases from V and 3 from J, leaving 6 bases between them. CDR3 length: 12 residues. Germline V gene sequence: CDR1 SNHLY, CDR2 FYNNEI. CDR3 in DNA: TGTGCCAGCAGTGTAGTGGAAGAGACCCAGTACTTC. Its translation: CASSVVEETQYF.

This chain connects TRBV28 to TRBJ1-2; perhaps TRBD1 as D (6 bases). The CDR3 sequence is 12 residues long. CDR1 is MDHEN and CDR2 is SYDVKM in the germline V gene. V was pared by 2 bases and J by 7 bases, with 8 bases between. The CDR3 DNA is TGTGCCAGCAGTTTACAGGGGACTGGCTACACCTTC. This sequence encodes CASSLQGTGYTF.

The chain combines TRBV7-8 with TRBJ2-1, with 9 positions matching TRBD1. There are 14 residues in the CDR3. Germline V lookup: CDR1 SGHVS, CDR2 FQNEAQ. Trimming cost V 1 base and J 7 bases; bases outside gene matches: 2. The CDR3 sequence: CASSLGDRVNEQFF. CDR3 DNA: TGTGCCAGCAGCTTAGGGGACAGGGTTAATGAGCAGTTCTTC.

This clone appeared a single time. DNA of the CDR3: TGCGCCAGCAGCTTGGAGGGGGAGGAGCAGTTCTTC. As protein: CASSLEGEEQFF. The chain joins TRBV5-1 to TRBJ2-1, with D possibly matching TRBD1 (6 bases). Germline V gene data show CDR1 as SGHRS and CDR2 as YFSETQ. Deletions cut 0 bases from V and 10 bases from J, with 8 bases between. The CDR3 runs 12 residues.

This clone has only one observation. The chain couples TRBV11-2 to TRBJ2-2; 12 nucleotides match TRBD2. The CDR3 sequence is 16 residues long. Germline CDR1 and CDR2: SGHAT and FQNNGV. The J segment lost 3 bases and the V segment lost 5 bases, leaving 4 bases of the junction unmatched. The CDR3 nucleotides are TGTGCCAGCAGCCGGACTAGCGGGGATTACACCGGGGAGCTGTTTTTT. This sequence encodes CASSRTSGDYTGELFF.

V and J are TRBV6-5 and TRBJ2-7, with TRBD2 as a possible D gene (5 bases). V shed 0 bases and J shed 4 bases, with 10 bases lying between them. The length of the CDR3 is 14 residues. CDR1 is MNHEY and CDR2 is SVGAGI in the germline V gene. In DNA form, the CDR3 reads TGTGCCAGCAGTTACTCGGGTCGGGAATACGAGCAGTACTTC. Its protein product is CASSYSGREYEQYF.

This clone came up once. J is TRBJ1-2 and V is TRBV4-1; tentatively, D is TRBD1 (6 bases). Per the germline V gene, CDR1 is MGHRA and CDR2 is YSYEKL. The CDR3 length is 15 residues. V was clipped by 1 base and J by 4 bases, with 13 bases between them. The CDR3 DNA is TGCGCCAGCAGCCAAGCCACTTTAGGGGGCTATGGCTACACCTTC. Translating gives CASSQATLGGYGYTF.